This TCR beta chain is drawn from a study of cytomegalovirus exposure and HLA in healthy donors. General study points: A later analysis linked a missense DCLRE1C variant to TCR beta V- and J-gene trimming. No immune exposure information besides CMV serostatus was available.

There are a few counts of this clone. Its cognate antigen is unknown. The PCR employed 60 Vbeta primers together with 13 Jbeta primers. The repertoire was sequenced with immunoSEQ multiplex PCR; TCRdb's copy has only in-frame clones and lacks some. Of 95,000 to 120,000 clones detected, over 65% appear once; the ten largest clones hold 4% to 5%. This CDR3 contains 15 residues. Trimming took 2 bases from V and 0 from J; bases not matched to a gene: 3. From germline, CDR1 is SGDLS and CDR2 YYNGEE. The chain is built from TRBV9 and TRBJ2-3, with 7 bases fitting TRBD2. This receptor was obtained from a woman aged 40-49 years in good health and CMV-seropositive. The sequenced sample was PBMCs. The CDR3 spells CASSVSGASTDTQYF. In nucleotides, the CDR3 is TGTGCCAGCAGCGTGAGCGGGGCTAGCACAGATACGCAGTATTTT.